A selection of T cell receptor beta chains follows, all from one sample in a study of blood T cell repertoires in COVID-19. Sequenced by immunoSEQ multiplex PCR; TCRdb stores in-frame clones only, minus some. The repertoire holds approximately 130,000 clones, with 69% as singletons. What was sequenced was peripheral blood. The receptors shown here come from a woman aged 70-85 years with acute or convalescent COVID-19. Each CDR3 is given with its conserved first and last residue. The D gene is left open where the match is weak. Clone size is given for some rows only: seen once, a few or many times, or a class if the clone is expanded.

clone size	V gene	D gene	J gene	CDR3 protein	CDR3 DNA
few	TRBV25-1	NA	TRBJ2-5	CASSEARGTIQETQYF	TGTGCCAGCAGTGAAGCCCGAGGGACAATACAAGAGACCCAGTACTTC
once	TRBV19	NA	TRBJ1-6	CASSIDWQGSPLHF	TGTGCCAGTAGTATCGATTGGCAGGGTTCACCCCTCCACTTT
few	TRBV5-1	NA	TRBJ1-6	CASTWQGVGNSPLHF	TGCGCCAGCACCTGGCAGGGCGTGGGGAATTCACCCCTCCACTTT
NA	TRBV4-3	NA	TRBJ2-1	CASSPSHGYEQFF	TGCGCCAGCAGCCCCAGTCATGGCTATGAGCAGTTCTTC
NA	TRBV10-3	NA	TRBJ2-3	CAIRTSSRGTDTQYF	TGTGCCATCAGGACTAGTTCTCGTGGCACAGATACGCAGTATTTT
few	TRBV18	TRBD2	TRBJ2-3	CASSPGLAGSTDTQYF	TGTGCCAGCTCACCCGGACTAGCGGGAAGCACAGATACGCAGTATTTT
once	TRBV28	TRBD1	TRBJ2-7	CASSYLRDRNSYEQYF	TGTGCCAGCAGCTACCTCCGGGACAGGAATTCCTACGAGCAGTACTTC
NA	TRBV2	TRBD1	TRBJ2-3	CASLLGQGRDTQYF	TGTGCCAGCCTTCTGGGACAGGGTAGGGATACGCAGTATTTT
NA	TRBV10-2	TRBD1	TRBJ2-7	CASSGTGYEQYF	TGCGCCAGCAGCGGGACAGGGTACGAGCAGTACTTC
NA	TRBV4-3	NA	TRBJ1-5	CASSQDPGDQPQHF	TGCGCCAGCAGCCAAGATCCAGGGGATCAGCCCCAGCATTTT
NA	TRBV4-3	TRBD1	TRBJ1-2	CASSQETNRQGLSGYTF	TGCGCCAGCAGCCAAGAAACCAATAGACAGGGGTTGAGTGGCTACACCTTC
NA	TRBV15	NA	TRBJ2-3	CATSLGLILEGTDTQYF	TGTGCCACCAGCTTGGGACTGATACTCGAAGGCACAGATACGCAGTATTTT
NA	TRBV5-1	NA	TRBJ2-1	CASSRALDNEQFF	TGCGCCAGCAGCCGCGCCCTCGACAATGAGCAGTTCTTC
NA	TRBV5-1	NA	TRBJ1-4	CASSNGRQNNEKLFF	TGCGCCAGCAGCAATGGTCGTCAGAACAATGAAAAACTGTTTTTT
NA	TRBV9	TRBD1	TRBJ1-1	CASSPRTGAGTEAFF	TGTGCCAGCAGCCCCCGGACAGGGGCCGGCACTGAAGCTTTCTTT
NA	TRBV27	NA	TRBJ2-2	CASTAGGELFF	TGTGCCAGCACCGCGGGCGGGGAGCTGTTTTTT
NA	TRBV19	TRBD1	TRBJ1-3	CASRQGSSGNTIYF	TGTGCCAGCCGACAGGGGTCCTCTGGAAACACCATATATTTT
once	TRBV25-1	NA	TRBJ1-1	CASSDYSSDMNTEAFF	TGTGCCAGCAGTGACTACAGTTCAGACATGAACACTGAAGCTTTCTTT
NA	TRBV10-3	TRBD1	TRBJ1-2	CAISTTGGDLYTF	TGTGCCATCAGTACGACAGGGGGCGACCTCTACACCTTC
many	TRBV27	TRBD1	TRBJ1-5	CASSLTYRGDQPQHF	TGTGCCAGCAGTCTCACGTACAGGGGGGACCAGCCCCAGCATTTT
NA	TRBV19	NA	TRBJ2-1	CASMYAASSYNEQFF	TGTGCCAGTATGTACGCGGCGAGCTCCTACAATGAGCAGTTCTTC
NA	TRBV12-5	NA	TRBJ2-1	CASGFSRGGEQFF	TGTGCTAGTGGCTTCTCTCGAGGGGGTGAGCAGTTCTTC
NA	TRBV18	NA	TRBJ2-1	CASSLVSTGTPNEQFF	TGTGCCAGCTCACTCGTCAGTACTGGGACACCCAATGAGCAGTTCTTC
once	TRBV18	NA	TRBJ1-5	CASSPRGDNQPQHF	TGTGCCAGCTCACCCCGGGGGGACAATCAGCCCCAGCATTTT
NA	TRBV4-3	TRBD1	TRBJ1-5	CASSQDAGGTNQPQHF	TGCGCCAGCAGCCAAGACGCAGGGGGCACGAATCAGCCCCAGCATTTT
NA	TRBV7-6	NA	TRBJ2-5	CASSLGPSGGGLGAQYF	TGTGCCAGCAGCTTGGGGCCTTCGGGCGGAGGGCTGGGGGCCCAGTACTTC
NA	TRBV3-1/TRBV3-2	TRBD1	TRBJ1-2	CASSQGLRGGADYGYTF	TGTGCCAGCAGCCAAGGACTACGAGGGGGCGCGGACTATGGCTACACCTTC
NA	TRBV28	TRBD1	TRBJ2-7	CASKIQGAKGQYF	TGTGCCAGCAAGATACAGGGGGCCAAAGGGCAGTACTTC
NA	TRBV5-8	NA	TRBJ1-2	CASSPGSGHLGGYTF	TGTGCCAGCAGCCCTGGATCCGGACACCTAGGAGGCTACACCTTC
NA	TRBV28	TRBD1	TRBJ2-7	CASSPPRGEQYF	TGTGCCAGCAGTCCCCCCAGGGGGGAGCAGTACTTC
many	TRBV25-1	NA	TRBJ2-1	CASSGSTRQFF	TGTGCCAGCAGTGGATCCACGCGGCAGTTCTTC
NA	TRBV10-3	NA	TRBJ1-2	CAISEAGYGYTF	TGTGCCATCAGTGAGGCAGGCTATGGCTACACCTTC
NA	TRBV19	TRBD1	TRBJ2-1	CASSMQGVILYNEQFF	TGTGCCAGTAGTATGCAGGGGGTGATCCTTTACAATGAGCAGTTCTTC
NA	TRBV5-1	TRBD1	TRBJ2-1	CASSFGTGWFF	TGCGCCAGCAGCTTTGGGACAGGGTGGTTCTTC
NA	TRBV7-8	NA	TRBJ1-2	CASSPQARRDGYTF	TGTGCCAGCAGTCCGCAGGCACGGCGCGATGGCTACACCTTC
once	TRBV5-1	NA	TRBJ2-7	CASKAGYSGTYEQYF	TGCGCCAGTAAAGCAGGTTACAGTGGAACCTACGAGCAGTACTTC
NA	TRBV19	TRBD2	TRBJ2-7	CASSSLLAGEIYEQYF	TGTGCCAGTAGTTCCTTACTAGCGGGAGAAATCTACGAGCAGTACTTC
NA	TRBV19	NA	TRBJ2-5	CASSISPTLGGGYQETQYF	TGTGCCAGTAGTATTAGCCCTACCTTGGGGGGAGGTTACCAAGAGACCCAGTACTTC
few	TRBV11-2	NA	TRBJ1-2	CASSLEPQWYGYTF	TGTGCCAGCAGCTTAGAGCCTCAGTGGTATGGCTACACCTTC
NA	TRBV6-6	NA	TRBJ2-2	CASGLSGSTGELFF	TGTGCCAGCGGGTTGTCGGGGTCCACCGGGGAGCTGTTTTTT
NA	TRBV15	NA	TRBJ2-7	CATSRLGGSYEQYF	TGTGCCACCAGCAGACTAGGGGGATCCTACGAGCAGTACTTC
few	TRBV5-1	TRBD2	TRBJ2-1	CASSLGGTSGTYNEQFF	TGCGCCAGCAGCTTGGGCGGGACTAGCGGAACCTACAATGAGCAGTTCTTC
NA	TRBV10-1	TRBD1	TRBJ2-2	CASSEILGQGTNTGELFF	TGCGCCAGCAGTGAGATCCTTGGACAGGGCACGAACACCGGGGAGCTGTTTTTT